The table lists the clone carrying this T cell receptor beta chain with a count of one. Profiling relied on immunoSEQ multiplex PCR, and the TCRdb table lists in-frame clones only, not all of them. The table includes about 79,000 clones, 90% detected once. CDR1 is GTSNPN, CDR2 SVGIG, per germline (reference sequence). This CDR3 is built from 12 residues. Trimming removed 6 bases from V and 4 bases from J, with 12 bases in between. This entry is derived from a study of OX40 agonist ivuxolimab in advanced cancers. Overall study context: Those treated in dose escalation had hepatocellular carcinoma, melanoma, renal cell cancer or head and neck cancer. Among those enrolled, mean age was about 62 years (range 23 to 79) and approximately 83% were male. Of the patients, three showed partial responses, one with hepatocellular carcinoma and two with cutaneous melanoma.

Material: CD4+ or CD8+ T cells sorted from blood, obtained in a trial of the OX40 agonist ivuxolimab. The clonotype originates from an adult with an advanced solid tumor such as melanoma, head and neck, liver or kidney cancer. The V gene is TRBV30, the J gene TRBJ1-2; D gene unclear. The CDR3: CACETWAYGYTF. The CDR3 nucleotides read TGTGCCTGTGAAACTTGGGCCTATGGCTACACCTTC.